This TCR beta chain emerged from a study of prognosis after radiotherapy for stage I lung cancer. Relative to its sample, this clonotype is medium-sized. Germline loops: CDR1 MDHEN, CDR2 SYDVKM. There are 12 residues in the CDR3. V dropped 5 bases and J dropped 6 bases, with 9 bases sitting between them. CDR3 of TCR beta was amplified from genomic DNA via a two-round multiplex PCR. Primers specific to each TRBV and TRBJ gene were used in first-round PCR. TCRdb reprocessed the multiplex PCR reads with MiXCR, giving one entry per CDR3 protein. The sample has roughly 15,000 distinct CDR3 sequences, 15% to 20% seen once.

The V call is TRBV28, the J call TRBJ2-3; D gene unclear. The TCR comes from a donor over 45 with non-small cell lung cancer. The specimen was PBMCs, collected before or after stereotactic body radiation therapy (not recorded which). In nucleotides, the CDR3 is TGTGCCAGCAGTCCTTTATCGGATACGCAGTATTTT. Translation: CASSPLSDTQYF.